Presented here are 25 T cell receptor beta chains from one specimen sequenced in a study of T cell clonality in common variable immunodeficiency. General study results and limits: In common variable immunodeficiency, TCR beta chains reportedly carried fewer deletions and N-nucleotide insertions.

The protocol was immunoSEQ multiplex PCR, while the TCRdb copy is restricted to in-frame clones and leaves out a portion. The repertoire consists of over 30,000 clones, none detected only once. These TCRs' antigens remain unknown. The sample consisted of peripheral blood mononuclear cells. These receptors came from a human donor with common variable immunodeficiency.

This clone has more than one count but fewer than ten. The sequenced fragment ends 3 residues before the CDR3 boundary, so the rest is inferred from the germline J gene. The chain carries TRBV5-8 and TRBJ2-5; D remains unclear. This CDR3 is built from 13 residues. CDR1 and CDR2 (germline): SGHTS, YDEGEE. The V gene lost 2 bases and the J gene lost 1 base, with 6 bases spanning the gap. The part of the CDR3 DNA that was read is TGTGCCAGCAGCTTATCCAGCCAAGAGACC. It codes for CASSLSSQET. The CDR3 reads in full as CASSLSSQETQYF.

As regards this clone: The read terminates 3 residues ahead of where the CDR3 ends, so the germline J gene completes it. The chain uses TRBV6-1 and TRBJ1-2, with D maybe TRBD1 (5 bases). V was clipped by 3 bases and J by 7 bases, with 15 bases between them. The CDR3 is 14 residues long. Germline loops: CDR1 MNHNS, CDR2 SASEGT. The CDR3 protein is CASSDRWGDLGYTF. CDR3 DNA (partial): TGTGCCAGCAGTGACCGGTGGGGGGATCTTGGC.

This clone was seen only a few times. The CDR3 extends 3 residues past the end of the read, so its final part is completed from the germline J gene. V gene TRBV18 combines with J gene TRBJ2-4; TRBD1 might be the D (6 bases). With 5 bases removed from V and 1 base from J, the gap between germline ends came to 18 bases. Looked up from germline, CDR1 is KGHSH and CDR2 is LQKENI. The CDR3 loop spans 17 amino acids. CDR3 DNA (partial): TGTGCCAGCTCATCCGCCTGGGCAACAGGGGCCAAAAACATT. It codes for CASSSAWATGAKNI. The complete CDR3 reads CASSSAWATGAKNIQYF.

This clone was observed at least ten times. Read coverage stops 3 residues before the CDR3 terminus; the germline J gene supplies the remainder. The chain recombines TRBV24-1 with TRBJ2-5, with TRBD2 identical over 7 bases. CDR3 size: 17 residues. Germline V lookup: CDR1 KGHDR, CDR2 SFDVKD. The junction had 9 bases not matched to a gene; V was cut back by 3 bases and J by 0 bases. The sequenced CDR3 bases are TGTGCCACCAGTGATCATAAGCTAGCGGCTTACCAAGAGACC. Protein product: CATSDHKLAAYQET. The full CDR3 protein is CATSDHKLAAYQETQYF.

Concerning this clone itself: The read finishes 3 residues shy of the CDR3 end, and the germline J gene is used to complete it. The chain uses TRBV19 and TRBJ2-7; 10 bases align to TRBD2. CDR1 and CDR2 (germline): LNHDA, SQIVND (reference sequence). V dropped 6 bases and J dropped 0; count of bases not matched to a gene: 8. The CDR3 has 16 amino acids. CDR3 bases read: TGTGCCAGTAGCCCGACGAGGACTAGCGGCTCCTACGAG. This encodes CASSPTRTSGSYE. In full, the CDR3 is CASSPTRTSGSYEQYF.

The table lists this clone with many counts. From the germline J gene comes the end of the CDR3, since the read stops 3 residues before it. V and J are TRBV19 and TRBJ2-5, with TRBD2 matching 8 bases. Germline V gene sequence: CDR1 LNHDA, CDR2 SQIVND (reference sequence). The ends lost 6 bases at V and 4 bases at J; junction bases unmatched: 13. The CDR3 runs 16 residues. This CDR3 is CASRKQAGATTETQYF. The CDR3 bases that were read are TGTGCCAGTAGGAAGCAAGCGGGGGCTACCACAGAGACC.

This clone has at least ten counts. The read ends 3 residues early relative to the CDR3; the germline J gene fills the gap. The gene calls are TRBV7-8 and TRBJ2-5; TRBD1 is a possible D gene (6 bases). Germline V gives CDR1 SGHVS, CDR2 FQNEAQ. The ends were cut back, 0 bases at V and 5 bases at J, with 13 bases in the middle. The CDR3 length is 15 residues. CDR3 DNA, as far as it was read: TGTGCCAGCAGCTTAGCTCTGGGGGCCCGTGAGACC. Encoded protein: CASSLALGARET. The complete CDR3 reads CASSLALGARETQYF.

A remark on this clone: With only one base between it and a far larger clone, this is likely a read error. CDR3 bases read: TGTGCCAGCAGGTGGGACTTAAATGAG. Translating it yields CASRWDLNE. In full, the CDR3 reads CASRWDLNEQFF. The chain is built from TRBV11-2 and TRBJ2-1, with a weak D call TRBD2 (6 bases). The CDR3 end is not reached by the read, which stops 3 residues before it; the germline J gene fills it in. The V and J ends lost 6 bases and 7 bases respectively, with 10 bases between them. Germline V gene data show CDR1 as SGHAT and CDR2 as FQNNGV. The CDR3 spans 12 residues.

Ten or more counts support this clone. The read ends 3 residues early relative to the CDR3; the germline J gene fills the gap. This chain links TRBV5-4 with TRBJ1-2; a possible D gene is TRBD1 (5 bases). V dropped 0 bases and J dropped 3 bases, with 12 bases sitting between them. The CDR3 has 15 amino acids. Germline CDR1 reads SGHNT; CDR2 reads YYREEE (reference sequence). CDR3 protein: CASSLALGQDYGYTF. Incomplete CDR3 DNA: TGTGCCAGCAGCTTGGCCCTGGGGCAAGACTATGGC.

Only a few counts were recorded for this clone. The read finishes 3 residues shy of the CDR3 end, and the germline J gene is used to complete it. The rearrangement joins TRBV19 to TRBJ1-3; 7 positions match TRBD1. J was trimmed by 0 bases and V by 7 bases; bases with no gene match: 6. In germline, CDR1 is LNHDA, CDR2 SQIVND (reference sequence). This CDR3 has 15 amino acids. The CDR3 region is CASTAGQYSGNTIYF. CDR3 bases read: TGTGCCAGTACCGCGGGACAGTACTCTGGAAACACC.

This clone has only a few counts. The CDR3 end is not reached by the read, which stops 3 residues before it; the germline J gene fills it in. The rearrangement joins TRBV20-1 to TRBJ2-1, with 15 bases aligning to TRBD2. The V segment lost 6 bases and the J segment 7 bases; nucleotides outside the gene matches: 4. The germline V gene encodes CDR1 DFQATT and CDR2 SNEGSKA (reference sequence). This CDR3 is 14 amino acids long. The CDR3 is CSARTSGGGNEQFF. Partial CDR3 DNA: TGCAGTGCAAGGACTAGCGGGGGGGGGAATGAG.

This clone was found a few times. This chain's CDR3 is CASTPTGSGANVLTF. Incomplete CDR3 DNA: TGTGCCAGCACCCCCACAGGGTCCGGGGCCAACGTC. The chain is built from TRBV19 and TRBJ2-6; tentatively, D is TRBD1 (6 bases). From the germline J gene comes the end of the CDR3, since the read stops 3 residues before it. Per the germline V gene, CDR1 is LNHDA and CDR2 is SQIVND (reference sequence). Trimming took 9 bases from V and 4 from J, leaving 16 bases between them. The CDR3 totals 15 residues.

This clone was found a few times. The read ends 3 residues before the CDR3 terminus; that terminus is restored from the germline J gene. The chain links TRBV7-9 to TRBJ2-7; D might be TRBD2 (6 bases). V was cut by 5 bases and J by 3 bases, with 11 bases left in between. CDR3 length: 13 residues. Looked up from germline, CDR1 is SEHNR and CDR2 is FQNEAQ (reference sequence). The part of the CDR3 DNA that was read is TGTGCCAGCAGCCCCCGGGGGATCTACGAG. Translated: CASSPRGIYE. The complete CDR3 protein is CASSPRGIYEQYF.

This clone turned up a few times. The CDR3 is cut off 3 residues early in the read; its end comes from the germline J gene. The rearrangement links TRBV7-3 to TRBJ2-3; no reliable D call. Germline V gives CDR1 SGHTA, CDR2 FQGTGA. CDR3 size: 11 residues. V was shortened by 5 bases and J by 5 bases, with 5 bases between the two germline ends. The DNA read from the CDR3 is TGTGCCAGCAGCCCCCAAGATACG. Translating gives CASSPQDT. The entire CDR3 protein reads CASSPQDTQYF.

This clone has just a few counts. The DNA ends 3 residues before the CDR3 does, and the rest of the CDR3 is filled in from the germline J gene. V usage is TRBV7-8 and J usage is TRBJ2-1, with D possibly being TRBD1 (7 bases). Germline lookup yields CDR1 SGHVS and CDR2 FQNEAQ. The CDR3 covers 15 residues. Trimming removed 4 bases from V and 9 bases from J, with 19 bases in between. The sequenced CDR3 bases are TGTGCCAGCAGCTCAACTACCAGGGGGGCCGGTGAG. Translation: CASSSTTRGAGE. The entire CDR3 reads CASSSTTRGAGEQFF.

This clone showed up many times. CDR3 DNA, as far as it was read: TGTGCCAGCAGCCGTACTAGCGGGAGTTTTGAG. This encodes CASSRTSGSFE. The complete CDR3 reads CASSRTSGSFEQFF. The rearrangement uses TRBV7-2 and TRBJ2-1; 11 bases line up with TRBD2. Read coverage stops 3 residues before the CDR3 terminus; the germline J gene supplies the remainder. V lost 5 bases to trimming and J lost 9 bases; unmatched junction nucleotides: 6. The CDR3 is made up of 14 amino acids. Germline CDR1 reads SGHTA; CDR2 reads FQGNSA.

This clone was found many times. Read coverage stops 3 residues before the CDR3 terminus; the germline J gene supplies the remainder. The chain carries TRBV20-1 and TRBJ2-1; 8 bases match TRBD2. Trimming cost V 6 bases and J 4 bases; bases outside gene matches: 11. Per the germline V gene, CDR1 is DFQATT and CDR2 is SNEGSKA (reference sequence). The CDR3 loop spans 15 amino acids. CDR3 bases read: TGCAGTGCCAAGAGGGGGTCGGGAGGGTACAATGAG. Amino acid sequence: CSAKRGSGGYNE. The whole CDR3 is CSAKRGSGGYNEQFF.

This clone was counted at least ten times. Coverage ceases 3 residues before the CDR3 finishes, and the germline J gene fills in the end. V usage is TRBV20-1 and J usage is TRBJ2-7, with 8 bases matching TRBD1. CDR1 is DFQATT, CDR2 SNEGSKA, per germline (reference sequence). The CDR3 spans 12 residues. V gave up 6 bases and J gave up 2 bases; unmatched junction bases: 3. The CDR3 sequence is CSAKDRAYEQYF. CDR3 bases read: TGCAGTGCCAAGGACAGGGCCTACGAG.

This clone has a count of ten or more. Read data end 3 residues before the CDR3 end; the end is taken from the germline J gene. The rearrangement joins TRBV6-4 to TRBJ2-3, with TRBD1 matching 10 bases. This CDR3 spans 17 amino acids. Germline V gene sequence: CDR1 MRHNA, CDR2 SNTAGT. The V segment lost 6 bases and the J segment 5 bases; nucleotides outside the gene matches: 14. CDR3 DNA, as far as it was read: TGTGCCAGCAGCGACCCAGGGACAGGGGTAGTGGAAGATACG. The encoded protein is CASSDPGTGVVEDT. The complete CDR3 reads CASSDPGTGVVEDTQYF.

Only a few counts were recorded for this clone. The CDR3 end is not reached by the read, which stops 3 residues before it; the germline J gene fills it in. This chain links TRBV7-9 with TRBJ1-1; D call uncertain. CDR1 is SEHNR and CDR2 is FQNEAQ in the germline V gene (reference sequence). V dropped 5 bases and J dropped 3 bases, with 13 bases sitting between them. The CDR3 spans 14 residues. CDR3 DNA, as far as it was read: TGTGCCAGCAGCCGCACCCCGAGGGACACTGAA. This sequence encodes CASSRTPRDTE. The whole CDR3 is CASSRTPRDTEAFF.

This clone occurred a few times. Sequencing ends 3 residues short of the CDR3 end; the germline J gene provides the rest. V gene TRBV7-3 combines with J gene TRBJ2-3, with D maybe TRBD1 (7 bases). The germline V gene has CDR1 SGHTA and CDR2 FQGTGA. This CDR3 has 15 amino acids. This CDR3 reads CASSVPGGAGGTQYF. The CDR3 bases that were read are TGTGCCAGCAGCGTTCCAGGGGGTGCAGGGGGGACG. The variable domain in full, with the rest retrieved from reference TRBV7-3 and TRBJ2-3, is GAGVSQTPSNKVTEKGKYVELRCDPISGHTALYWYRQSLGQGPEFLIYFQGTGAADDSGLPNDRFFAVRPEGSVSTLKIQRTERGDSAVYLCASSVPGGAGGTQYFGPGTRLTVL.

This clone was detected many times. Coverage ceases 3 residues before the CDR3 finishes, and the germline J gene fills in the end. This chain joins TRBV10-3 and TRBJ2-1, with 13 bases fitting TRBD2. V lost 5 bases and J lost 0; bases outside the gene matches: 4. The CDR3 length is 17 residues. Per germline, CDR1 ENHRY and CDR2 SYGVKD. The sequenced CDR3 bases are TGTGCCATCAGTAGGGGACTAGCGGGGAGCTCCTACAATGAG. This translates into CAISRGLAGSSYNE. The whole CDR3 region reads CAISRGLAGSSYNEQFF.

In the case of this clone: The sequenced fragment ends 3 residues before the CDR3 boundary, so the rest is inferred from the germline J gene. The chain uses TRBV6-2 or TRBV6-3 and TRBJ2-2, with 7 bases that match TRBD1. This CDR3 comprises 13 residues. The junction had 5 bases not matched to a gene; V was cut back by 7 bases and J by 6 bases. From germline, CDR1 is MNHEY and CDR2 SVGEGT. The sequenced CDR3 bases are TGTGCCAGCATCTACAGGGGAGCCGGGGAG. Residues: CASIYRGAGE. The full CDR3 reads CASIYRGAGELFF.

Relative to its sample, this clone is medium-sized. The read terminates 3 residues before the CDR3 end, so the remaining end is supplied by the germline J gene. The chain joins TRBV5-1 to TRBJ2-7; 9 nucleotides line up with TRBD1. The CDR3 sequence is 14 residues long. Germline CDR1 reads SGHRS; CDR2 reads YFSETQ. The trim removed 3 bases at V and 6 bases at J, leaving 7 bases unmatched. CDR3 bases read: TGCGCCAGCAGCTCCCCGGGACAGGGACGCGAG. Amino acids: CASSSPGQGRE. The full-length CDR3 reads as CASSSPGQGREQYF.

This clone was seen a handful of times. The read falls 3 residues short of the CDR3 end, and the missing part is taken from the germline J gene. This chain uses TRBV7-2 with TRBJ1-1, with TRBD1 matching over 10 bases. The length of the CDR3 is 15 residues. V lost 5 bases, J lost 4 bases, and 7 bases stayed unmatched. Germline CDR1 reads SGHTA; CDR2 reads FQGNSA. The CDR3 protein is CASSPSGDRGTEAFF. The covered CDR3 bases are TGTGCCAGCAGCCCGTCGGGGGACAGGGGCACTGAA.